Listed below are T cell receptor beta chains from one sample, sequenced in a study of identical twins. TCRdb re-analysed the 5' RACE reads in MiXCR, keeping a single row per CDR3 protein. The repertoire holds roughly 700,000 distinct CDR3 sequences, with under 9% as singletons. The data were also submitted as part of a second study, on yellow fever vaccine responses in identical twins.

The sequenced sample was PBMCs. These receptors were collected from a woman aged 18-35 years in good health. Each CDR3 is given without its conserved first and last residue.

V gene	J gene	CDR3 protein
TRBV28	TRBJ2-7	ASTKLAGDHEQY
TRBV3-1	TRBJ1-4	ASSQSGFATNEKLF
TRBV20-1	TRBJ2-7	SARYNYKGYEQY
TRBV12-3/TRBV12-4	TRBJ1-2	ASSRGHREGYT
TRBV24-1	TRBJ1-5	ATSDRASNQPQH
TRBV20-1	TRBJ2-1	SARAPPSEQF
TRBV7-2	TRBJ1-5	ASSLSGSLQPQH
TRBV25-1	TRBJ2-7	ASSDGAPGQVSYEQY
TRBV5-6	TRBJ2-1	ASSLAQRNEQF
TRBV24-1	TRBJ1-1	ATSEYTEAF
TRBV29-1	TRBJ2-7	SVVEAGTGDFYEQY
TRBV27	TRBJ2-1	ASSLFAGSYNEQF
TRBV14	TRBJ1-2	ASSQVPGSYGYT
TRBV7-8	TRBJ2-7	ASSITSAAPYEQY
TRBV30	TRBJ1-1	AWSVMPLGTNTEAF
TRBV6-2/TRBV6-3	TRBJ1-1	ASSPPDYFTEAF
TRBV5-1	TRBJ2-5	ASSPTGAYQETQY
TRBV12-3/TRBV12-4	TRBJ1-5	ASSHGQGAIQPQH
TRBV20-1	TRBJ2-7	SARESGLEFEQY
TRBV5-6	TRBJ2-1	ASSRGQGTYNEQF
TRBV18	TRBJ2-3	ASSRIRRGKSTDTQY
TRBV3-1	TRBJ2-7	ASSRTGPEQY
TRBV5-1	TRBJ2-1	ASSHTSGSYNEQF
TRBV15	TRBJ2-7	ATSSRGESSYEQY
TRBV20-1	TRBJ2-7	SATPGVYEQY
TRBV4-2	TRBJ2-3	ASSQGHGISTDTQY
TRBV20-1	TRBJ2-7	SAGDRLSYEQY
TRBV20-1	TRBJ2-5	SADTSRETQY
TRBV7-2	TRBJ2-7	ASSFGTSGRGAQY
TRBV4-2	TRBJ2-1	ASSQATSGINNEQF
TRBV27	TRBJ2-7	ASSLFGQGPEQY
TRBV7-9	TRBJ2-5	ASSLNWRALFETQY
TRBV6-2/TRBV6-3	TRBJ2-7	ASSQDRGRNYEQY
TRBV5-1	TRBJ1-4	ASSLQGIDEKLF
TRBV29-1	TRBJ1-2	TISPGTGGNGYT
TRBV3-1	TRBJ2-5	ASSPWTSGGKETQY
TRBV10-3	TRBJ2-1	AIRGYGDTSYNEQF
TRBV28	TRBJ1-1	ASSLWMGMDTEAF
TRBV28	TRBJ2-1	ASSSLSGQKYNEQF
TRBV20-1	TRBJ2-3	SATLTSGSTDTQY
TRBV3-1	TRBJ2-2	ASSATGAVGELF
TRBV18	TRBJ1-1	ASSPPWTLNTEAF